This T cell receptor (beta chain) is from a study of radiation and T cells in renal cell carcinoma. Germline-derived CDR1 and CDR2 are SNHLY and FYNNEI. Losses at the gene ends were 9 bases for V and 2 bases for J; bases not matched to a gene: 4. The CDR3 has 13 amino acids. This clone turned up a few times. Its antigen remains unknown. As for time point: baseline pretreatment blood. Treatment specified: 15 Gy SBRT to primary tumor, nephrectomy 4 weeks later. Serial blood draws occurred at baseline and 2 and 4 weeks post-SBRT. The patient's renal cell carcinoma had clear cell pathology. Broader study findings: Baseline intratumoral clonotype presence is unknown without pretreatment biopsies.

Method: immunoSEQ multiplex PCR; TCRdb's copy keeps in-frame clones and lacks some. The sample lists tens of thousands of clones, 82% occurring once. Source: blood, taken from a patient whose treatment included radiotherapy and nephrectomy. The genes are TRBV2 and TRBJ2-1; TRBD1 matches 7 bases. The source of this sequence is a man aged 55 to 70 with renal cell carcinoma. The DNA for the CDR3 is TGTGCCAGTAGGACAGGCCCCTACAATGAGCAGTTCTTC. It yields the protein CASRTGPYNEQFF.